The clone carrying this TCR beta chain was recorded a few times. Its antigen is not known. PCR employed 60 Vbeta and 13 Jbeta primers. Only in-frame clones appear in the TCRdb table, and some are missing; sequencing was by immunoSEQ multiplex PCR. Altogether around 150,000 clones are present, about 75% being singletons, with the ten largest covering over 1.2%. These data are taken from a study of cytomegalovirus exposure and HLA in healthy donors. For the study at large: Drawn from HLA-typed donors, some 80 million unique TCRs were held in an early data release. Study-level findings and limits: The study assumed roughly uniform donor sequencing depth for presence/absence analyses. Several of the most significant clusters appeared linked to common viral pathogens, based on a later analysis.

The CDR3 totals 13 residues. The V end was cut by 8 bases, the J end by 1 base, with 11 bases between. Germline CDR1 is MNHEY and CDR2 is SMNVEV (reference sequence). The sample consisted of PBMCs. This TCR was recovered from a man between 18 and 35 years old in good health and CMV-seronegative. This chain uses TRBV27 with TRBJ1-2, with unresolved D. The CDR3, as DNA: TGTGCCAGCGGTAGGGAGATTAACTATGGCTACACCTTC. This sequence encodes CASGREINYGYTF.